One sample yielded the 14 T cell receptor beta chains listed below, sequenced in a study of graft-versus-host responses after intestinal transplantation (dated by TCRdb to the early 2020s). Receptors were amplified or captured by the immunoSEQ multiplex PCR assay. The source is immuneACCESS, and TCRdb retained only in-frame sequences with V and J called. Part of the clones is not carried over; for the studies checked, unresolved V genes explain less than half of this, and the remainder is unexplained. This sample gives roughly 100,000 clones in total; roughly 84% of them show up just once. The top ten clonotypes cover roughly 0.9% of the sample. What this sample's time point label stands for: cells obtained before transplantation from donor or recipient. No antigens are known for them. Specimen: unstimulated CD4+ T cells sorted from spleen or lymph node cells, collected before intestinal transplant. These receptors were taken from a human donor who received an intestinal transplant.

The V call is TRBV7-6, the J call TRBJ2-1, with 10 bases fitting TRBD2. Germline values: CDR1 SGHVS, CDR2 FNYEAQ. Germline trimming cut 0 bases from V and 5 bases from J; bases unmatched to any gene: 4. This CDR3 spans 16 amino acids. CDR3 DNA: TGTGCCAGCAGCTTAGCGGTGAGCGGGGGGGACAATGAGCAGTTCTTC. Residues: CASSLAVSGGDNEQFF.

This rearrangement joins TRBV7-2 to TRBJ2-3; 12 nucleotides align to TRBD2. Germline V gene sequence: CDR1 SGHTA, CDR2 FQGNSA. This CDR3 spans 18 amino acids. Germline trimming cut 1 base from V and 0 bases from J; bases unmatched to any gene: 5. CDR3 in DNA: TGTGCCAGCAGCTTAGTACTAGCGGGGGGAACTAGCACAGATACGCAGTATTTT. Amino acid sequence: CASSLVLAGGTSTDTQYF.

This chain uses TRBV5-6 with TRBJ2-2; no clear D gene. The germline V gene encodes CDR1 SGHDT and CDR2 YYEEEE. The CDR3 is made up of 14 amino acids. Trimming stripped 4 bases from V and 8 bases from J, with 15 bases between. CDR3 nucleotide sequence: TGTGCCAGCAGCCTGATCCCCTCAGGAGGGGAGCTGTTTTTT. This codes for CASSLIPSGGELFF.

On this clone itself: Other DNA sequences in this sample translate to the same CDR3. The CDR3 nucleotides read TGTGCCAGTAGTATAGGGCGCTGGGGGCCCCAGCATTTT. It translates to CASSIGRWGPQHF. This chain links TRBV19 with TRBJ1-5; D uncertain. Trimming removed 1 base from V and 9 bases from J, with 10 bases in between. The germline V gene encodes CDR1 LNHDA and CDR2 SQIVND (reference sequence). The CDR3 sequence is 13 residues long.

The V and J genes are TRBV25-1 and TRBJ1-1; D might be TRBD1 (5 bases). There are 15 residues in the CDR3. V shed 2 bases and J shed 0 bases, with 10 bases lying between them. CDR1 is MGHDK and CDR2 is SYGVNS in the germline V gene. Here the CDR3 DNA reads TGTGCCAGCAGTGAAGGGGCGAGGATGAACACTGAAGCTTTCTTT. This gives the protein CASSEGARMNTEAFF.

The chain combines TRBV4-1 with TRBJ1-1, with TRBD1 matching 10 bases. V shed 1 base, J shed 4 bases, and the junction held 9 bases outside the gene matches. The CDR3 is 17 residues long. Germline V lookup: CDR1 MGHRA, CDR2 YSYEKL. The CDR3 is CASSQGSTGGRITEAFF. As DNA, the CDR3 is TGCGCCAGCAGCCAAGGATCGACAGGGGGCAGAATCACTGAAGCTTTCTTT.

This clone was recorded once. This chain links TRBV14 with TRBJ2-1, with 8 positions matching TRBD1. The length of the CDR3 is 16 residues. Trimming at V came to 0 bases and at J to 8 bases, leaving 9 bases not matched to a gene. CDR1 and CDR2 from the germline V gene are SGHDN and FVKESK. The CDR3 spells CASSQDRNRGSDEQFF. The CDR3 bases are TGTGCCAGCAGCCAAGACAGAAACAGGGGGTCGGATGAGCAGTTCTTC. Full variable domain (rest looked up from reference TRBV14 and TRBJ2-1): EAGVTQFPSHSVIEKGQTVTLRCDPISGHDNLYWYRRVMGKEIKFLLHFVKESKQDESGMPNNRFLAERTGGTYSTLKVQPAELEDSGVYFCASSQDRNRGSDEQFFGPGTRLTVL.

The rearrangement links TRBV19 to TRBJ2-1; no firm D call. V gave up 6 bases and J gave up 5 bases, with 17 bases separating them. The CDR3 sequence is 15 residues long. Per the germline V gene, CDR1 is LNHDA and CDR2 is SQIVND (reference sequence). The CDR3 spells CASSAGHSLDNEQFF. The CDR3 nucleotides read TGTGCCAGTAGCGCCGGCCACAGCTTGGACAATGAGCAGTTCTTC.

V and J are TRBV6-5 and TRBJ2-5, with D hard to call. CDR1 and CDR2 (germline): MNHEY, SVGAGI. This CDR3 spans 13 amino acids. The V and J ends lost 7 bases and 2 bases respectively, with 11 bases between them. The DNA for the CDR3 is TGTGCCAGCACCCCCCGGGCGCAAGAGACCCAGTACTTC. Protein sequence: CASTPRAQETQYF.

The chain's CDR3 is CASMTNGGETQYF. The CDR3 DNA sequence: TGTGCCAGTATGACTAACGGCGGGGAGACCCAGTACTTC. The rearrangement joins TRBV19 to TRBJ2-5; tentatively, D is TRBD2 (5 bases). V lost 7 bases to trimming and J lost 5 bases, with 14 bases between them. Germline V CDR1 and CDR2: LNHDA, SQIVND (reference sequence). The CDR3 runs to 13 residues.

This clone was seen a handful of times. CDR3 amino acids: CASTGHQPQHF. The CDR3 DNA follows: TGTGCCAGCACCGGCCATCAGCCCCAGCATTTT. The rearrangement joins TRBV6-5 to TRBJ1-5, with unresolved D. Germline loops: CDR1 MNHEY, CDR2 SVGAGI. There are 11 residues in the CDR3. Deletions cut 7 bases from V and 5 bases from J, with 6 bases between.

The rearrangement links TRBV7-9 to TRBJ2-3, with a tentative D call TRBD2 (6 bases). The ends were cut back, 5 bases at V and 0 bases at J, with 15 bases in the middle. The CDR3 has 16 amino acids. In germline, CDR1 is SEHNR, CDR2 FQNEAQ (reference sequence). The CDR3 is CASSKPSGTSTDTQYF. The CDR3 coding sequence is TGTGCCAGCAGCAAACCTTCAGGGACTAGCACAGATACGCAGTATTTT.

The rearrangement joins TRBV13 to TRBJ1-2; TRBD1 aligns across 11 bases. The V gene's germline CDR1 is PRHDT and CDR2 FYEKMQ (reference sequence). V was clipped by 5 bases and J by 6 bases; unmatched bases: 5. The length of the CDR3 is 14 residues. CDR3 sequence (DNA): TGTGCCAGCAGCACTGGACAGGGGGCGAATGGCTACACCTTC. Encoded protein: CASSTGQGANGYTF.

The chain employs TRBV6-6 and TRBJ2-5; D may be TRBD2 (5 bases). The germline V and J ends were trimmed by 5 bases and 5 bases, with 18 bases remaining between them. The CDR3 sequence is 15 residues long. Germline V gene lookup returns CDR1 MNHNY and CDR2 SVGAGI (reference sequence). CDR3 sequence reads: CASSNQIRRAETQYF. Here the CDR3 DNA reads TGTGCCAGCAGTAACCAGATTCGGCGGGCGGAGACCCAGTACTTC.